This TCR beta chain was recorded in a study of shared clonotypes between healthy human individuals. This clone was detected ten times or more. The antigen remains undetermined. Study-wide results and limits: Since donors were few, the genetic and exposure-history diversity represented was limited.

TCRdb's copy holds only in-frame clones and misses some; the assay was immunoSEQ multiplex PCR. The repertoire includes 75,000 to 100,000 clones, roughly half of them detected once, and around 15% sits in the top ten. This CDR3 contains 16 residues. CDR1 and CDR2 (germline): MDHEN, SYDVKM. Trimming shortened V by 4 bases and J by 5 bases, and 20 bases separated the two germline ends. Sequenced material: PBMCs. This chain links TRBV28 with TRBJ1-2; perhaps TRBD1 as D (6 bases). This TCR derives from a woman between 35 and 50 years old in good health. Some clones in this sample may be carry-over from other donors' samples. As DNA, the CDR3 is TGTGCCAGCAGTTGGACCTTGGGGGCGCGGTGGTATGGCTACACCTTC. Its translation: CASSWTLGARWYGYTF.